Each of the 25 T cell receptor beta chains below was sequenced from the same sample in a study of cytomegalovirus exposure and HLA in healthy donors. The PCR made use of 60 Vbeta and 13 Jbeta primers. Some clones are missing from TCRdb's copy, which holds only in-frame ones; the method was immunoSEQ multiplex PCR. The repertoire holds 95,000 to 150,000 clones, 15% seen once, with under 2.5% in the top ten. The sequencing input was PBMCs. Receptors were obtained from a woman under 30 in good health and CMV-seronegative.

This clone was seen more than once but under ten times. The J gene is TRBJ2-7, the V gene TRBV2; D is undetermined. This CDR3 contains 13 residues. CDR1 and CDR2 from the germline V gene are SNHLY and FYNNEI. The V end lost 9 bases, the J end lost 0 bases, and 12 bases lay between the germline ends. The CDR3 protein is CASLPPSSYEQYF. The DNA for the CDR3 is TGTGCCAGTTTGCCTCCCAGCTCCTACGAGCAGTACTTC.

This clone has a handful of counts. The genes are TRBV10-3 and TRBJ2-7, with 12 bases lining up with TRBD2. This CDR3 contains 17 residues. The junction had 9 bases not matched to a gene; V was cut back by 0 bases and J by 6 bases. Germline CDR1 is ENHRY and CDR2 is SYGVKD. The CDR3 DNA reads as TGTGCCATCAGTGAGTCGATAGGGGGACTAGCGGGTACCGAGCAGTACTTC. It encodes CAISESIGGLAGTEQYF.

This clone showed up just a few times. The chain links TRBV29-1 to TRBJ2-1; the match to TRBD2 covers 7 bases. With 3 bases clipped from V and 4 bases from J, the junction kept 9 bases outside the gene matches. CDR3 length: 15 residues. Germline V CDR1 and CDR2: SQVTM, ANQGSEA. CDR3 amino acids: CSVETSGTGYNEQFF. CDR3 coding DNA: TGCAGCGTTGAGACCAGCGGGACGGGTTACAATGAGCAGTTCTTC.

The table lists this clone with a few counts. The CDR3 reads CASSLSLAGTTDTQYF. CDR3 DNA sequence: TGCGCCAGCAGCTTAAGTCTAGCGGGGACCACAGATACGCAGTATTTT. The chain combines TRBV5-1 with TRBJ2-3, with 9 bases lining up with TRBD2. Per germline, CDR1 SGHRS and CDR2 YFSETQ. CDR3 length equals 16 residues. The junction had 6 bases not matched to a gene; V was cut back by 2 bases and J by 2 bases.

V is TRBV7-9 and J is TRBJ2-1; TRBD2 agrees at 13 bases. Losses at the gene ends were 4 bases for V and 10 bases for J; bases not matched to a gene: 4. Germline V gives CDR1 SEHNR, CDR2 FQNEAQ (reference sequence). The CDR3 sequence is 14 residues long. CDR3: CASSSGLAGWEQFF. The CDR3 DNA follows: TGTGCCAGCAGCTCGGGACTAGCGGGATGGGAGCAGTTCTTC.

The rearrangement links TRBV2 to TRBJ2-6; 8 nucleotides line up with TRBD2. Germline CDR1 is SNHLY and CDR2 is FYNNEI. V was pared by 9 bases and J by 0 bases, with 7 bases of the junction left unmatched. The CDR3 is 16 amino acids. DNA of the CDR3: TGTGCCAGAGCGGGCGGGGGGACCTCTGGGGCCAACGTCCTGACTTTC. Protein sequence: CARAGGGTSGANVLTF.

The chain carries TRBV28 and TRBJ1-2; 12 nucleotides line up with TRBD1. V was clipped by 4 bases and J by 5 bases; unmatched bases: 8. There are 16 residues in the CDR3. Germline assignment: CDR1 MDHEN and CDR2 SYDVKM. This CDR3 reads CASSSTGTGGRYGYTF. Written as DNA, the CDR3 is TGTGCCAGCAGTTCCACCGGGACAGGGGGCAGGTATGGCTACACCTTC.

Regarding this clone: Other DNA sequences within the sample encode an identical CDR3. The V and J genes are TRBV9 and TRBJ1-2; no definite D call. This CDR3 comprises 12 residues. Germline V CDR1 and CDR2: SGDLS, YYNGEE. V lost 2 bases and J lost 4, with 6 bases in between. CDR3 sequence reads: CASSVGPYGYTF. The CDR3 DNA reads TGTGCCAGCAGCGTGGGCCCCTATGGCTACACCTTC.

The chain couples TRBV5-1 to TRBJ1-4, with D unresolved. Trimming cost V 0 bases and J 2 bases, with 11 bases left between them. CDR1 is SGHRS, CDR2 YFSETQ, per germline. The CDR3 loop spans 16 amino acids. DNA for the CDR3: TGCGCCAGCAGCTTGGAAAGAGTGTCGACTAATGAAAAACTGTTTTTT. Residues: CASSLERVSTNEKLFF.

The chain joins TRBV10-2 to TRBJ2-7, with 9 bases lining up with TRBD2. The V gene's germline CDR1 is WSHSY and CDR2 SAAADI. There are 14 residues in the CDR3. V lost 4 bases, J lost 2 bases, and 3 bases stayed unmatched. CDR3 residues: CASSVAGETYEQYF. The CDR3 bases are TGCGCCAGCAGTGTAGCGGGAGAGACCTACGAGCAGTACTTC.

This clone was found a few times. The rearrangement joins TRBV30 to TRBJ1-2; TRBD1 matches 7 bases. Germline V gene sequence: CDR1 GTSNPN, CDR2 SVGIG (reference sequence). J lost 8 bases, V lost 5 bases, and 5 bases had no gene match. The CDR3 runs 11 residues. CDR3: CAWEGGAGYTF. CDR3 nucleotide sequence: TGTGCCTGGGAAGGGGGCGCGGGCTACACCTTC.

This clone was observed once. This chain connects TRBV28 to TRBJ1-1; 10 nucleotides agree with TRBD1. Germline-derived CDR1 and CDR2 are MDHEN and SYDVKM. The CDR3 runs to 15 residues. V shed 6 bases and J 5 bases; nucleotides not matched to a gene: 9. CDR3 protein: CASSWRDRGGTEAFF. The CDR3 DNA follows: TGTGCCAGCAGCTGGAGGGACAGGGGCGGAACTGAAGCTTTCTTT. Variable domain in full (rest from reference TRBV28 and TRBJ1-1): DVKVTQSSRYLVKRTGEKVFLECVQDMDHENMFWYRQDPGLGLRLIYFSYDVKMKEKGDIPEGYSVSREKKERFSLILESASTNQTSMYLCASSWRDRGGTEAFFGQGTRLTVV.

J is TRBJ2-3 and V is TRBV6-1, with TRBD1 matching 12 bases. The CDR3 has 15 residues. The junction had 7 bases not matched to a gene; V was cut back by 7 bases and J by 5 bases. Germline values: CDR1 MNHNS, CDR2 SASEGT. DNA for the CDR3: TGTGCCAGCACTCGGGACAGGGGGCGTGTAGATACGCAGTATTTT. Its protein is CASTRDRGRVDTQYF.

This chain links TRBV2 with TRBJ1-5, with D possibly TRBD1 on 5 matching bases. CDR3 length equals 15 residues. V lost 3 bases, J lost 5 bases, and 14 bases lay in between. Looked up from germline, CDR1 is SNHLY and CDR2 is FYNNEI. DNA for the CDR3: TGTGCCAGCAGTGACGTAGAACGGGGGGATCAGCCCCAGCATTTT. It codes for CASSDVERGDQPQHF.

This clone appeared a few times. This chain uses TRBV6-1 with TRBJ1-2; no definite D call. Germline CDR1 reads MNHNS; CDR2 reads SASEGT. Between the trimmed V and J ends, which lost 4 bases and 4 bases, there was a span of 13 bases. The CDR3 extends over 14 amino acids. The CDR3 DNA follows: TGTGCCAGCAGTGTCCGAGGTCCTAGCTATGGCTACACCTTC. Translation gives CASSVRGPSYGYTF.

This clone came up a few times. The CDR3 region is CASSPGLRWQYF. The CDR3, as DNA: TGTGCCAGCAGTCCGGGACTCCGCTGGCAGTATTTT. The chain combines TRBV28 with TRBJ2-3; weak D call: TRBD2 (6 bases). The V gene's germline CDR1 is MDHEN and CDR2 SYDVKM. Trimming stripped 5 bases from V and 11 bases from J, with 14 bases between. The CDR3 is 12 amino acids.

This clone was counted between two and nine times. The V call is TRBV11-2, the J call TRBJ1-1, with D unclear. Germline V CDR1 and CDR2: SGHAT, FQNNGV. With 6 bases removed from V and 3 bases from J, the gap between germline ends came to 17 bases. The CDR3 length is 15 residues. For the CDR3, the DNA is TGTGCCAGCAGTACTAGGGTCACCGGGTACACTGAAGCTTTCTTT. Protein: CASSTRVTGYTEAFF.

The CDR3 DNA reads as TGTGCCAGCAGCTCTATGAACACCGGGGAGCTGTTTTTT. It encodes CASSSMNTGELFF. This chain links TRBV5-4 with TRBJ2-2; D is undetermined. Germline CDR1 SGHNT, CDR2 YYREEE (reference sequence). This CDR3 has 13 residues. Trimming removed 3 bases from V and 1 base from J, with 4 bases in between. The full variable domain, with the rest looked up from reference TRBV5-4 and TRBJ2-2, is ETGVTQSPTHLIKTRGQQVTLRCSSQSGHNTVSWYQQALGQGPQFIFQYYREEENGRGNFPPRFSGLQFPNYSSELNVNALELDDSALYLCASSSMNTGELFFGEGSRLTVL.

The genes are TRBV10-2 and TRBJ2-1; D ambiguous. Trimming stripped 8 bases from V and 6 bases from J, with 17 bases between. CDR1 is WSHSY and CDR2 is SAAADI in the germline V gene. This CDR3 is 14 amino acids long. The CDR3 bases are TGCGCCAGCGGCCTGGCAAACCCAGGCAATGAGCAGTTCTTC. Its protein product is CASGLANPGNEQFF.

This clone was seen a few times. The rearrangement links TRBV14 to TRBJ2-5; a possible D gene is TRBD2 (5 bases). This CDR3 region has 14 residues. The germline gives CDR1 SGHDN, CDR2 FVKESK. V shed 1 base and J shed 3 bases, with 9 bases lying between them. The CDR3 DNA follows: TGTGCCAGCAGCCAAGTGGGGAGAAAAGAGACCCAGTACTTC. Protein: CASSQVGRKETQYF.

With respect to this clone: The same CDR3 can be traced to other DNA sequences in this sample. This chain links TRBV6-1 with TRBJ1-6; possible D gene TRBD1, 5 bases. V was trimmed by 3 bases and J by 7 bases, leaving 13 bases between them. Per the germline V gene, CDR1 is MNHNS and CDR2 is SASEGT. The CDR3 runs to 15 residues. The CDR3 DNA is TGTGCCAGCAGTGAGGAGCCGTGGGGCAATTCACCCCTCCACTTT. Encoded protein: CASSEEPWGNSPLHF.

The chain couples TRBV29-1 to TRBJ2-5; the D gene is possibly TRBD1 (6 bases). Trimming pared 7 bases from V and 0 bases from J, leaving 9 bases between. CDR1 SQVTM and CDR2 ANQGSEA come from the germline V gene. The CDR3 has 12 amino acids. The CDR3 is CSAGQHQETQYF. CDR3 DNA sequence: TGCAGCGCTGGACAGCACCAAGAGACCCAGTACTTC.

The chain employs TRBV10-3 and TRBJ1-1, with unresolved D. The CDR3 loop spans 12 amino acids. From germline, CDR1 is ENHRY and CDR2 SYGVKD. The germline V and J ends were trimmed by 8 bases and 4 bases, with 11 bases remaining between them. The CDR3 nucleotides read TGTGCCATCTGGGAGGGAGGCACTGAAGCTTTCTTT. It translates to CAIWEGGTEAFF.

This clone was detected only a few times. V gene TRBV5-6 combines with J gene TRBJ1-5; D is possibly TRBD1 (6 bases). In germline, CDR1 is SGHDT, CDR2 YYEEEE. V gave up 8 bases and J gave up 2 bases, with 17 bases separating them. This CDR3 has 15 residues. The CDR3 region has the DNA TGTGCCAGTCAGAAAAGGGGGTATGGCAATCAGCCCCAGCATTTT. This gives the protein CASQKRGYGNQPQHF.

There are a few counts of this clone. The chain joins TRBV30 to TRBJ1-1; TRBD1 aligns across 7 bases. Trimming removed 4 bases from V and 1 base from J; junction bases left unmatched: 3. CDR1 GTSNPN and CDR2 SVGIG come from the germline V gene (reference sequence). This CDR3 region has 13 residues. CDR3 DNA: TGTGCCTGGAAGGGACAGCCGAACACTGAAGCTTTCTTT. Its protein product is CAWKGQPNTEAFF.